The clone carrying this TCR beta chain was seen repeatedly, ten times or more. The data were taken from a study of Graves' ophthalmopathy and Graves' hyperthyroidism. The TCR beta CDR3 regions underwent amplification from RNA transcripts. Following a first-round RT-PCR that used HTBI primers, a second-round multiplex PCR was carried out. TCRdb reanalysed the multiplex PCR reads using MiXCR and keeps one entry per CDR3 protein. The sample lists about 220,000 distinct CDR3 sequences; under 25% were seen once. The diagnosis was founded upon clinical symptoms, serum thyroxine, TRAb, thyroid ultrasound and orbital computed tomography. There are 11 residues in the CDR3. Trimming stripped 3 bases from V and 7 bases from J, with 6 bases between.

Material for sequencing was peripheral blood. This receptor was taken from a woman in her forties or fifties with Graves' ophthalmopathy. The chain has TRBV12-3 or TRBV12-4 and TRBJ1-1, with D tentatively TRBD1 (5 bases). The CDR3 bases are TGTGCCAGCAGTTTCAGGGATGAAGCTTTCTTT. It yields the protein CASSFRDEAFF.